The sequence of this TCR beta chain was determined in a study of blood T cells in healthy people across ages. V gave up 2 bases and J gave up 2 bases, with 8 bases separating them. Germline assignment: CDR1 LGHDT and CDR2 YNNKEL (reference sequence). The CDR3 extends over 14 amino acids. Primed by a sample-barcoded 5' primer and a J-beta primer mix, a second PCR proceeded for about 6 to 12 cycles. Every cDNA molecule carried a tag from a template-switch adaptor bearing 12 random nucleotides. TCRdb passed the 5' RACE reads through MiXCR, listing each CDR3 protein once. The sample lists about a million distinct CDR3 sequences; 51% were seen once. As for this clonotype: Its antigen is undetermined.

Overall study results and limits: In the absence of known donor CMV status, changes in expanded clonotypes were possibly confounded.

The sequenced sample was blood. This receptor was taken from an older woman in good health. V is TRBV3-1 and J is TRBJ2-3; D not certain. As DNA, the CDR3 is TGTGCCAGCAGCCAAAGCAAGTACACAGATACGCAGTATTTT. Its protein is CASSQSKYTDTQYF.